The 24 T cell receptor beta chains below were found in one sample sequenced in a study of T cells after yellow fever vaccination. From the 5' RACE reads, TCRdb called clonotypes with MiXCR, one entry per CDR3 protein. The profile covers about 130,000 distinct CDR3 sequences, with more than 7.5% appearing a single time and almost 40% taken by the ten largest. Specimen: CD8+ T cells sorted from PBMCs, collected on the day of the yellow fever booster vaccination. The source is a man between 18 and 29 years old who received the YFV17D yellow fever vaccine.

The chain uses TRBV5-1 and TRBJ2-1; D is unclear. The CDR3 runs 13 residues. Germline-derived CDR1 and CDR2 are SGHRS and YFSETQ. With 6 bases removed from V and 0 bases from J, the gap between germline ends came to 7 bases. CDR3 sequence (DNA): TGCGCCAGCATAAGTTCCTCCTACAATGAGCAGTTCTTC. It specifies CASISSSYNEQFF.

This chain connects TRBV7-6 to TRBJ2-3; 7 bases agree with TRBD1. With V trimmed by 6 bases and J by 3 bases, 15 bases remained unmatched. The CDR3 is 17 residues long. Germline V gene lookup returns CDR1 SGHVS and CDR2 FNYEAQ. The CDR3 coding sequence is TGTGCCAGCAGTATTGGGTCCGAGACAGGGCGGACAGATACGCAGTATTTT. Protein sequence: CASSIGSETGRTDTQYF.

The V call is TRBV20-1, the J call TRBJ1-2; D ambiguous. From germline, CDR1 is DFQATT and CDR2 SNEGSKA (reference sequence). This CDR3 region has 13 residues. Between the trimmed V and J ends, which lost 0 bases and 1 base, there was a span of 6 bases. The CDR3 sequence is CSARDRLNYGYTF. Here the CDR3 DNA reads TGCAGTGCTAGAGATCGCCTTAACTATGGCTACACCTTC.

This clonotype was detected ten times or more. The rearrangement joins TRBV7-2 to TRBJ2-3, with TRBD1 matching 7 bases. Germline assignment: CDR1 SGHTA and CDR2 FQGNSA. The CDR3 is 15 residues long. Trimming removed 4 bases from V and 5 bases from J; junction bases left unmatched: 9. CDR3 sequence (DNA): TGTGCCAGCAGCTCATCAGGGGGAATCGGAGATACGCAGTATTTT. This gives the protein CASSSSGGIGDTQYF.

The chain joins TRBV6-5 to TRBJ1-1, with a weak D call TRBD1 (5 bases). CDR3 length equals 14 residues. Germline CDR1 reads MNHEY; CDR2 reads SVGAGI. The germline V and J ends were trimmed by 2 bases and 5 bases, with 12 bases remaining between them. CDR3 amino acids: CASSYKGPGTEAFF. The DNA of the CDR3 is TGTGCCAGCAGTTACAAGGGGCCGGGGACTGAAGCTTTCTTT.

V gene TRBV4-2 combines with J gene TRBJ2-1; 13 bases agree with TRBD2. Germline CDR1 LGHNA, CDR2 YNFKEQ. Trimming took 5 bases from V and 8 from J; bases not matched to a gene: 6. The CDR3 covers 15 residues. As DNA, the CDR3 is TGTGCCAGCAGCAGGACTAGCGGGGGAATCCATGAGCAGTTCTTC. This sequence encodes CASSRTSGGIHEQFF.

This clonotype was detected only a few times. The chain combines TRBV10-1 with TRBJ2-5, with D possibly matching TRBD2 (5 bases). Between the trimmed V and J ends, which lost 8 bases and 5 bases, there was a span of 12 bases. This CDR3 is built from 12 residues. Germline lookup yields CDR1 WNHNN and CDR2 SYGVQD (reference sequence). CDR3 sequence reads: CASPGLKETQYF. The CDR3 DNA sequence: TGCGCCAGCCCCGGACTTAAGGAGACCCAGTACTTC.

This clonotype was detected many times. The CDR3 region has the DNA TGCAGTGCAGTGGGACTAGCGGAAAGGACAGATACGCAGTATTTT. It encodes CSAVGLAERTDTQYF. V usage is TRBV20-1 and J usage is TRBJ2-3; the match to TRBD2 covers 11 bases. Germline values: CDR1 DFQATT, CDR2 SNEGSKA (reference sequence). Trimming at V came to 6 bases and at J to 3 bases, leaving 8 bases not matched to a gene. The CDR3 covers 15 residues.

This clonotype occurred a few times. The chain combines TRBV9 with TRBJ2-5, with D maybe TRBD2 (6 bases). Germline CDR1 is SGDLS and CDR2 is YYNGEE. This CDR3 is built from 15 residues. The V gene lost 4 bases and the J gene lost 10 bases, with 23 bases spanning the gap. CDR3 sequence: CASSPRGLPVGDQYF. The CDR3 DNA is TGTGCCAGCAGCCCGCGAGGACTACCCGTCGGGGACCAGTACTTC.

This clonotype has just a few counts. The chain has TRBV21-1 and TRBJ1-5; TRBD1, the D gene given by the table, was not confirmed from the DNA. TRBV21-1 is classified as a pseudogene. The CDR3 consists of 17 residues. The CDR3 nucleotides read TGTGCCAGCAGCAAAGAACGCAAGGACAATAGCAATCAGCCCCAGCATTTT. It is translated as CASSKERKDNSNQPQHF.

The chain links TRBV12-3 or TRBV12-4 to TRBJ2-3; perhaps TRBD1 as D (6 bases). The CDR3 spans 14 residues. The V gene lost 6 bases and the J gene lost 3 bases, with 13 bases spanning the gap. For the CDR3, the DNA is TGTGCCAGCAGCCTCACAGGGTGGACAGATACGCAGTATTTT. Protein product: CASSLTGWTDTQYF.

In this sample, this clonotype turned up a few times. V is TRBV12-3 or TRBV12-4 and J is TRBJ2-6; D is unresolved. V shed 5 bases and J shed 4 bases, with 18 bases lying between them. This CDR3 has 17 residues. CDR3: CASSPRLARFGANVLTF. The CDR3 region has the DNA TGTGCCAGCAGTCCAAGACTCGCCCGGTTCGGGGCCAACGTCCTGACTTTC.

The chain employs TRBV6-2 or TRBV6-3 and TRBJ1-1; 7 nucleotides agree with TRBD1. There are 22 residues in the CDR3. Unmatched junction bases numbered 25, after V lost 2 bases and J lost 1 base. Per germline, CDR1 MNHEY and CDR2 SVGEGT. For the CDR3, the DNA is TGTGCCAGCAGTTACACAGGGGTATTGGGTCGAAGACCGGGTGGGTCGAACACTGAAGCTTTCTTT. This codes for CASSYTGVLGRRPGGSNTEAFF.

J is TRBJ2-1 and V is TRBV12-3 or TRBV12-4, with TRBD2 identical over 9 bases. After removal of 7 bases from V and 4 bases from J, the junction contained 5 bases not matched to a gene. The CDR3 consists of 14 residues. In DNA, the CDR3 is TGTGCCAGCACTCTAGCGGGGATATACAATGAGCAGTTCTTC. Its translation: CASTLAGIYNEQFF.

This chain links TRBV3-1 with TRBJ2-3; TRBD2 matches at 8 bases. The CDR3 runs to 16 residues. V was pared by 0 bases and J by 11 bases, with 13 bases of the junction left unmatched. Germline assignment: CDR1 LGHDT and CDR2 YNNKEL (reference sequence). CDR3 loop: CASSQDQRGMRNKQYF. As DNA, the CDR3 is TGTGCCAGCAGCCAAGACCAGCGGGGGATGAGGAATAAGCAGTATTTT.

The rearrangement uses TRBV7-9 and TRBJ1-2; 11 nucleotides align to TRBD1. Germline V gives CDR1 SEHNR, CDR2 FQNEAQ (reference sequence). The CDR3 consists of 14 residues. With V trimmed by 4 bases and J by 7 bases, 5 bases remained unmatched. The CDR3 spells CASSSSDRGLGYTF. The DNA of the CDR3 is TGTGCCAGCAGCTCCTCGGACAGGGGGCTTGGCTACACCTTC.

The rearrangement uses TRBV27 and TRBJ2-5; tentatively, D is TRBD1 or TRBD2 (7 bases each). V dropped 4 bases and J dropped 2 bases, with 17 bases sitting between them. Germline V gives CDR1 MNHEY, CDR2 SMNVEV (reference sequence). CDR3 length: 16 amino acids. CDR3: CASSSPGGGSQETQYF. CDR3 DNA sequence: TGTGCCAGCAGTTCCCCAGGGGGGGGTTCGCAAGAGACCCAGTACTTC.

This clonotype was detected many times. The V gene is TRBV6-2 or TRBV6-3, the J gene TRBJ2-2; TRBD1 might be the D (6 bases). In germline, CDR1 is MNHEY, CDR2 SVGEGT. Trimming removed 6 bases from V and 2 bases from J, with 7 bases in between. CDR3 length: 13 residues. CDR3 bases: TGTGCCAGCAGCAGGGGTAACACCGGGGAGCTGTTTTTT. Amino acids: CASSRGNTGELFF.

This clonotype occurred a few times. The chain recombines TRBV12-3 or TRBV12-4 with TRBJ2-7; possibly TRBD1 or TRBD2 for D (5 bases each). This CDR3 has 14 residues. Trimming removed 6 bases at V and 5 bases at J, with 17 bases between. The DNA of the CDR3 is TGTGCCAGCAGCGGCATTGCCCGGGACCACGAGCAGTACGTC. This gives the protein CASSGIARDHEQYV.

The chain recombines TRBV7-9 with TRBJ1-3; D uncertain. The CDR3 spans 12 residues. V was clipped by 2 bases and J by 12 bases, with 11 bases between them. Germline loops: CDR1 SEHNR, CDR2 FQNEAQ (reference sequence). The CDR3 sequence: CASSLSPSHIYF. CDR3 DNA sequence: TGTGCCAGCAGCTTATCTCCGAGCCACATATATTTT.

The chain links TRBV13 to TRBJ2-7; possible D gene TRBD1, 5 bases. This CDR3 has 16 amino acids. Germline V gene data show CDR1 as PRHDT and CDR2 as FYEKMQ (reference sequence). V lost 5 bases, J lost 0 bases, and 17 bases lay in between. The CDR3 region is CASSEGVQRLSYEQYF. The CDR3 DNA is TGTGCCAGCAGCGAAGGGGTACAGAGACTCTCCTACGAGCAGTACTTC.

This clonotype was recorded at least ten times. The gene calls are TRBV11-2 and TRBJ2-7; 11 bases fit TRBD2. The CDR3 spans 15 residues. Germline CDR1 SGHAT, CDR2 FQNNGV. V shed 5 bases and J 2 bases; nucleotides not matched to a gene: 5. The CDR3 here is CASSVGTSGAYEQYF. CDR3 DNA: TGTGCCAGCAGCGTAGGGACTAGCGGAGCCTACGAGCAGTACTTC.

This clonotype has a handful of counts. The chain combines TRBV9 with TRBJ1-2, with D hard to call. Between the trimmed V and J ends, which lost 0 bases and 7 bases, there was a span of 10 bases. This CDR3 is built from 13 residues. Germline CDR1 reads SGDLS; CDR2 reads YYNGEE. CDR3 sequence reads: CASSVAEGTGYTF. Here the CDR3 DNA reads TGTGCCAGCAGCGTAGCTGAGGGCACTGGCTACACCTTC. The full variable domain, its missing parts supplied by reference TRBV9 and TRBJ1-2, is DSGVTQTPKHLITATGQRVTLRCSPRSGDLSVYWYQQSLDQGLQFLIQYYNGEERAKGNILERFSAQQFPDLHSELNLSSLELGDSALYFCASSVAEGTGYTFGSGTRLTVV.

This clonotype was counted between two and nine times. V gene TRBV5-1 combines with J gene TRBJ2-2; the D call may be TRBD1 or TRBD2 (5 bases each). V was pared by 0 bases and J by 5 bases, with 8 bases between. Per germline, CDR1 SGHRS and CDR2 YFSETQ. The CDR3 covers 14 residues. CDR3 residues: CASSLARGTGELFF. CDR3 in DNA: TGCGCCAGCAGCTTGGCGAGGGGAACCGGGGAGCTGTTTTTT.